This paragraph reports one TCR beta chain. Its antigen is currently unknown. This sample is part of a study of CXCR3-negative and CXCR3-positive naive CD8 T cells. Study as a whole: The TRB read total, about 135 million, broke down to about 1.5 +/- 0.3 million reads per library.

Study outcomes and limitations: The naive subsets expressed comparable surface CD5, and the authors inferred TCR strength from TRB CDR3 properties. A higher hydrophobicity marked the TRB CDR3s of CXCR3-positive naive cells versus CXCR3-negative naive cells. Diversity in memory CD8+ cells fell much lower than the comparably high levels seen in both naive subsets.

Libraries were UMI-labeled 5' RACE TRB cDNA. After re-calling the 5' RACE reads, TCRdb lists one entry per CDR3 protein, DNA absent. Its table lists more than 6,000 distinct CDR3 sequences. Sequenced input: naive CXCR3- CD8+ T cells from blood. The subset denotes: CD45RO-CCR7+CD27+CD95- naive CD8+ T cells lacking CXCR3 (TNR3-). This clonotype originated in a human donor in good health. Some clones in this sample may be carry-over from other donors' samples.

CDR3 protein: CSVEGGGASRTEAFF. This chain connects TRBV29-1 to TRBJ1-1. The CDR3 totals 15 residues. The germline V gene has CDR1 SQVTM and CDR2 ANQGSEA. The variable domain in full, with the rest retrieved from reference TRBV29-1 and TRBJ1-1, is SAVISQKPSRDICQRGTSLTIQCQVDSQVTMMFWYRQQPGQSLTLIATANQGSEATYESGFVIDKFPISRPNLTFSTLTVSNMSPEDSSIYLCSVEGGGASRTEAFFGQGTRLTVV.